The sequence of this T cell receptor beta chain was determined in a study of T cell responses to AZD1222 COVID-19 vaccine. Whole-study results and caveats: Unmutated regions of variants are reportedly targeted by nearly half of spike-specific TCRs. Spike-wide vaccine-associated CD4 TCRs dominated at 160-218 and 743-854.

Trimming pared 6 bases from V and 4 bases from J, leaving 20 bases between. There are 16 residues in the CDR3. The V gene's germline CDR1 is SGHTA and CDR2 FQGNSA. Only in-frame clones appear in the TCRdb table, and some are missing; sequencing was by immunoSEQ multiplex PCR. The data hold 110,000 to 150,000 clones, with about 90% observed a single time. A remark on this clone: As yet, its antigen is unknown.

The sample consisted of peripheral blood, taken 28 days after the second AZD1222 dose. This chain links TRBV7-2 with TRBJ2-3, with a weak D call TRBD2 (6 bases). This receptor was obtained from an adult who received the AZD1222 COVID-19 vaccine. CDR3 DNA sequence: TGTGCCAGCAGACTTAGTCCCGGGACTCCATCAGATACGCAGTATTTT. Its protein product is CASRLSPGTPSDTQYF.